This TCR beta chain comes out of a study of T cell responses to AZD1222 COVID-19 vaccine. On this clone: Its cognate antigen is unknown.

Sequencing used immunoSEQ multiplex PCR; TCRdb keeps in-frame clones, though not all of them. The sample carries approximately 100,000 clones, 80% to 95% recorded once. The study, taken as a whole, reports: Spike-specific TCR breadth and depth rose after two AZD1222 doses.

CDR3 size: 15 residues. V was shortened by 0 bases and J by 4 bases, with 11 bases between the two germline ends. Germline CDR1 is SGHRS and CDR2 is YFSETQ. The sequence was collected from an adult in good health. The sample here was peripheral blood, taken on day 0 of AZD1222 vaccination. The V gene is TRBV5-1, the J gene TRBJ1-3; D gene uncertain. The CDR3 protein is CASSLGTAFGNTIYF. In nucleotides, the CDR3 is TGCGCCAGCAGCTTGGGAACCGCTTTCGGAAACACCATATATTTT. Variable domain in full (rest from reference TRBV5-1 and TRBJ1-3): KAGVTQTPRYLIKTRGQQVTLSCSPISGHRSVSWYQQTPGQGLQFLFEYFSETQRNKGNFPGRFSGRQFSNSRSEMNVSTLELGDSALYLCASSLGTAFGNTIYFGEGSWLTVV.